Below, 29 T cell receptor beta chains from the same sample are listed, as sequenced in a study of T cells in Graves' hyperthyroidism and ophthalmopathy. Regions amplified from RNA transcripts were the TCR beta CDR3 regions. The primer set for the first-round RT-PCR of the TCR CDR3 was HTBI. A single record per CDR3 protein comes from TCRdb applying MiXCR to the multiplex PCR reads. The sample lists 650,000 to 700,000 distinct CDR3 sequences, roughly 17% seen once, with 15% to 19% in the top ten. The sample taken for sequencing was blood. Every receptor here comes from a middle-aged man with Graves' hyperthyroidism.

The CDR3 sequence: CASSLAGTVTNQPQHF. In DNA form, the CDR3 reads TGTGCCAGCAGCTTAGCCGGGACGGTCACCAATCAGCCCCAGCATTTT. The V gene is TRBV7-2, the J gene TRBJ1-5; a weak D match, TRBD1 (5 bases). The CDR3 totals 16 residues. Germline CDR1 and CDR2: SGHTA and FQGNSA. V shed 0 bases and J shed 3 bases, with 12 bases lying between them.

This clonotype was counted at least ten times. V usage is TRBV7-3 and J usage is TRBJ2-7; TRBD2 aligns across 7 bases. The CDR3 length is 14 residues. J was trimmed by 3 bases and V by 6 bases; bases with no gene match: 8. Germline V gene data show CDR1 as SGHTA and CDR2 as FQGTGA. In nucleotides, the CDR3 is TGTGCCAGCAGTCGGCTCGCGGGAGACTACGAGCAGTACTTC. Translated, it gives CASSRLAGDYEQYF.

This sequence joins TRBV10-3 and TRBJ2-7, with a possible D match to TRBD1 (7 bases). The ends were cut back, 5 bases at V and 4 bases at J, with 12 bases in the middle. CDR3 length: 13 amino acids. Germline V gives CDR1 ENHRY, CDR2 SYGVKD. The CDR3 coding sequence is TGTGCCATCAGTCGCGGGACAGAATACGAGCAGTACTTC. Translated, it gives CAISRGTEYEQYF.

This clonotype has ten or more counts. This chain joins TRBV10-3 and TRBJ2-5; TRBD2 aligns across 11 bases. This CDR3 is built from 18 residues. Germline V gene lookup returns CDR1 ENHRY and CDR2 SYGVKD. Losses at the gene ends were 2 bases for V and 5 bases for J; bases not matched to a gene: 13. CDR3 in DNA: TGTGCCATCAGTGAGGCCGGGACTAGCGGAACTCCAAGGGAGACCCAGTACTTC. Its protein product is CAISEAGTSGTPRETQYF.

This chain connects TRBV3-1 to TRBJ2-7; D may match TRBD1 or TRBD2 (5 bases each). The CDR3 contains 13 residues. Germline V lookup: CDR1 LGHDT, CDR2 YNNKEL (reference sequence). Trimming removed 4 bases at V and 7 bases at J, with 14 bases between. The CDR3 region is CASSPSGTWEQYF. The CDR3 DNA is TGTGCCAGCAGCCCCTCGGGGACGTGGGAGCAGTACTTC.

This clonotype was picked up many times. The J gene is TRBJ2-5, the V gene TRBV28; 11 positions match TRBD1. J was trimmed by 1 base and V by 6 bases; bases with no gene match: 13. The CDR3 extends over 18 amino acids. Looked up from germline, CDR1 is MDHEN and CDR2 is SYDVKM. The CDR3 DNA follows: TGTGCCAGCAGCTCGGACAGGGGGCGATTAGGCGGCCAAGAGACCCAGTACTTC. This encodes CASSSDRGRLGGQETQYF.

V usage is TRBV25-1 and J usage is TRBJ2-1, with 10 nucleotides matching TRBD2. The germline V gene encodes CDR1 MGHDK and CDR2 SYGVNS. The CDR3 is 16 amino acids. Trimming cost V 1 base and J 6 bases; bases outside gene matches: 6. CDR3 sequence reads: CASSEFILAGGNEQFF. For the CDR3, the DNA is TGTGCCAGCAGTGAATTTATTTTAGCGGGAGGCAATGAGCAGTTCTTC.

The chain is built from TRBV9 and TRBJ2-2; D is ambiguous. V lost 0 bases to trimming and J lost 1 base, with 4 bases between them. Germline V gene lookup returns CDR1 SGDLS and CDR2 YYNGEE. The CDR3 runs to 14 residues. The CDR3, as DNA: TGTGCCAGCAGCGTAGCGAGGAACACCGGGGAGCTGTTTTTT. Translating it yields CASSVARNTGELFF. Drawing the rest from reference TRBV9 and TRBJ2-2, the complete variable domain is DSGVTQTPKHLITATGQRVTLRCSPRSGDLSVYWYQQSLDQGLQFLIQYYNGEERAKGNILERFSAQQFPDLHSELNLSSLELGDSALYFCASSVARNTGELFFGEGSRLTVL.

V and J are TRBV16 and TRBJ1-3; TRBD1 aligns across 9 bases. V was clipped by 4 bases and J by 2 bases; unmatched bases: 12. CDR3 size: 18 residues. The germline V gene encodes CDR1 KGHSY and CDR2 FQNENV. CDR3 residues: CASSPEYRGRVTGNTIYF. Here the CDR3 DNA reads TGTGCCAGCAGCCCAGAATACAGGGGGCGCGTAACTGGAAACACCATATATTTT.

This clonotype was seen many times. The chain recombines TRBV12-3 or TRBV12-4 with TRBJ1-5, with D perhaps TRBD1 (5 bases). This CDR3 comprises 14 residues. V gave up 1 base and J gave up 4 bases, with 8 bases separating them. As DNA, the CDR3 is TGTGCCAGCAGTTTAGGACGGGGGAATCAGCCCCAGCATTTT. It specifies CASSLGRGNQPQHF.

The CDR3 coding sequence is TGTGCCAGCAGTTACACAGGGGACAGTAATTCACCCCTCCACTTT. It encodes CASSYTGDSNSPLHF. The V gene is TRBV6-4, the J gene TRBJ1-6; TRBD1 agrees at 7 bases. The CDR3 is 15 residues long. Germline lookup yields CDR1 MRHNA and CDR2 SNTAGT. V dropped 5 bases and J dropped 6; count of bases not matched to a gene: 7.

There are many counts of this clonotype. The CDR3 nucleotides read TGTGCCAGCAGGACAGGGAACCAGCCCCAGCATTTT. As protein: CASRTGNQPQHF. The V gene is TRBV6-1, the J gene TRBJ1-5; 7 bases agree with TRBD1. CDR1 and CDR2 from the germline V gene are MNHNS and SASEGT. The CDR3 length is 12 residues. The ends lost 6 bases at V and 7 bases at J; junction bases unmatched: 3.

This clonotype was observed a handful of times. The chain recombines TRBV6-1 with TRBJ2-7, with 11 bases fitting TRBD2. CDR3 length equals 14 residues. The germline V gene encodes CDR1 MNHNS and CDR2 SASEGT. V trimming: 5 bases; J trimming: 6 bases; junction bases outside the gene matches: 6. The CDR3 region has the DNA TGTGCCAGCAGTACAACTAGCGGGAGTTCCGAGCAGTACTTC. Encoded protein: CASSTTSGSSEQYF.

This chain joins TRBV4-1 and TRBJ1-1; 8 nucleotides agree with TRBD1. The V gene's germline CDR1 is MGHRA and CDR2 YSYEKL. With 4 bases clipped from V and 0 bases from J, the junction kept 7 bases outside the gene matches. The CDR3 runs 16 residues. The CDR3, as DNA: TGCGCCAGCAGCCCGGGGACAGGAGCCATGAACACTGAAGCTTTCTTT. Encoded protein: CASSPGTGAMNTEAFF.

This chain uses TRBV5-8 with TRBJ2-7; 11 nucleotides agree with TRBD1. The CDR3 sequence is 18 residues long. Trimming cost V 4 bases and J 5 bases; bases outside gene matches: 17. In germline, CDR1 is SGHTS, CDR2 YDEGEE. The chain's CDR3 is CASSLAVEMGQGDHEQYF. As DNA, the CDR3 is TGTGCCAGCAGCCTAGCCGTCGAGATGGGACAGGGGGATCACGAGCAGTACTTC.

Details on this clonotype: This may be a read error, as it is one base from a much larger clone. V gene TRBV7-9 combines with J gene TRBJ1-1; the D gene is possibly TRBD1 (6 bases). Germline V CDR1 and CDR2: SEHNR, FQNEAQ (reference sequence). CDR3 length: 13 amino acids. CDR3 coding DNA: TGTGCCAGCAGCTCAGGGGAGTACACTGAAGCTCTCTTT. Its translation: CASSSGEYTEALF.

This clonotype came up many times. The chain couples TRBV27 to TRBJ2-7; 12 bases line up with TRBD2. The CDR3 spans 17 residues. V lost 3 bases to trimming and J lost 4 bases; unmatched junction nucleotides: 10. Germline CDR1 MNHEY, CDR2 SMNVEV (reference sequence). The CDR3 reads CASSLRLAGGLRYEQYF. The DNA of the CDR3 is TGTGCCAGCAGTTTGAGGCTAGCGGGAGGGCTAAGATACGAGCAGTACTTC.

A few counts support this clonotype. CDR3 protein: CASSERGVTDTQYF. The CDR3 DNA follows: TGTGCCAGCAGCGAAAGGGGGGTCACAGATACGCAGTATTTT. This chain links TRBV7-8 with TRBJ2-3; D tentatively reads TRBD1 or TRBD2 (6 bases each). This CDR3 has 14 residues. V lost 5 bases, J lost 2 bases, and 11 bases lay in between. CDR1 SGHVS and CDR2 FQNEAQ come from the germline V gene.

The sample holds many counts of this clonotype. The chain carries TRBV3-1 and TRBJ1-2, with 9 bases that match TRBD1. The germline CDR1 and CDR2 sequences are LGHDT and YNNKEL (reference sequence). The CDR3 totals 14 residues. Trimming removed 1 base from V and 4 bases from J; junction bases left unmatched: 1. The CDR3 nucleotides are TGTGCCAGCAGCCAAGCGGACAGGGGCTATGGCTACACCTTC. Amino acid sequence: CASSQADRGYGYTF.

The J gene is TRBJ2-7, the V gene TRBV15, with TRBD2 identical over 8 bases. CDR1 is LNHNV and CDR2 is YYDKDF in the germline V gene (reference sequence). This CDR3 has 16 residues. V lost 0 bases to trimming and J lost 2 bases; unmatched junction nucleotides: 6. DNA for the CDR3: TGTGCCACCAGCAGAGATATGACTAGCGCTGCCTACGAGCAGTACTTC. This sequence encodes CATSRDMTSAAYEQYF.

Concerning this clonotype: An end of the junction does not agree with germline; a read error may underlie this. The chain couples TRBV9 to TRBJ2-3; the match to TRBD2 covers 7 bases. Germline V gene data show CDR1 as SGDLS and CDR2 as YYNGEE. The CDR3 spans 15 residues. The CDR3 region is CASSVGGLVADTQDF. In DNA, the CDR3 is TGTGCCAGCAGCGTAGGTGGACTAGTTGCAGATACGCAGGATTTT.

The chain is built from TRBV6-1 and TRBJ2-5, with D possibly called TRBD1 or TRBD2 (5 bases each). V shed 5 bases and J shed 1 base, with 14 bases lying between them. The CDR3 spans 15 residues. Germline V gene data show CDR1 as MNHNS and CDR2 as SASEGT. CDR3 sequence: CASSPTRGPQETQYF. The CDR3 DNA sequence: TGTGCCAGCAGTCCCACCCGGGGACCCCAAGAGACCCAGTACTTC.

The chain links TRBV5-6 to TRBJ2-1, with 14 bases lining up with TRBD2. The CDR3 runs 15 residues. CDR1 is SGHDT, CDR2 YYEEEE, per germline. V shed 4 bases, J shed 9 bases, and the junction held 6 bases outside the gene matches. In nucleotides, the CDR3 is TGTGCCAGCAGCAAACCGGGACTAGCGGGAGTTGAGCAGTTCTTC. As protein: CASSKPGLAGVEQFF.

In this sample, this clonotype turned up many times. The chain uses TRBV7-9 and TRBJ2-7, with TRBD2 identical over 11 bases. The V segment lost 4 bases and the J segment 7 bases; nucleotides outside the gene matches: 12. The CDR3 covers 16 residues. CDR1 SEHNR and CDR2 FQNEAQ come from the germline V gene (reference sequence). DNA for the CDR3: TGTGCCAGCAGCTCCCCCGCTAGCGGGGGGCCGGTGGAGCAGTACTTC. It yields the protein CASSSPASGGPVEQYF.

This clonotype came up many times. This chain links TRBV15 with TRBJ1-2; D remains ambiguous. Germline V CDR1 and CDR2: LNHNV, YYDKDF (reference sequence). Between the trimmed V and J ends, which lost 9 bases and 0 bases, there was a span of 17 bases. This CDR3 is 15 amino acids long. Here the CDR3 reads CATQARSGANYGYTF. The DNA of the CDR3 is TGTGCCACTCAAGCCCGGTCAGGAGCTAACTATGGCTACACCTTC.

This clonotype has a count of ten or more. Here the CDR3 DNA reads TGTGCCAGCAGCTTAGACGGGACGGTTAATGAAAAACTGTTTTTT. This gives the protein CASSLDGTVNEKLFF. V and J are TRBV11-2 and TRBJ1-4; D may be TRBD1 (5 bases). The CDR3 has 15 residues. V lost 0 bases to trimming and J lost 4 bases, with 9 bases between them. Germline assignment: CDR1 SGHAT and CDR2 FQNNGV. Complete variable domain (other parts from reference TRBV11-2 and TRBJ1-4): EAGVAQSPRYKIIEKRQSVAFWCNPISGHATLYWYQQILGQGPKLLIQFQNNGVVDDSQLPKDRFSAERLKGVDSTLKIQPAKLEDSAVYLCASSLDGTVNEKLFFGSGTQLSVL.

The rearrangement links TRBV6-5 to TRBJ2-3; D gene unclear. The length of the CDR3 is 14 residues. Per germline, CDR1 MNHEY and CDR2 SVGAGI. V was cut by 0 bases and J by 6 bases, with 10 bases left in between. The chain's CDR3 is CASSYSLGRDTQYF. The CDR3, as DNA: TGTGCCAGCAGTTACTCGTTGGGCAGGGATACGCAGTATTTT.

This clonotype was recorded at least ten times. The chain has TRBV10-2 and TRBJ2-7; possible D gene TRBD2, 6 bases. The CDR3 totals 16 residues. Looked up from germline, CDR1 is WSHSY and CDR2 is SAAADI. Trimming removed 2 bases at V and 0 bases at J, with 14 bases between. The DNA for the CDR3 is TGCGCCAGCAGTGAGAGGTCTAGCGTCAACTCCTACGAGCAGTACTTC. This encodes CASSERSSVNSYEQYF.

This clonotype showed up many times. The rearrangement uses TRBV12-5 and TRBJ2-1; 11 nucleotides align to TRBD2. This CDR3 has 17 amino acids. Germline V gene lookup returns CDR1 LGHNT and CDR2 FRNRAP. Losses at the gene ends were 1 base for V and 6 bases for J; bases not matched to a gene: 8. The CDR3 here is CASGLGSGRAVINEQFF. In DNA, the CDR3 is TGTGCTAGTGGTTTGGGTAGCGGGAGGGCGGTAATCAATGAGCAGTTCTTC.